Listed below are T cell receptor beta chains from one sample, sequenced in a study of blood T cells in healthy people across ages. TCRdb reprocessed the 5' RACE reads via MiXCR and lists one record per CDR3 protein. The data show about 680,000 distinct CDR3 sequences, with 49% seen just once and 25% to 35% held by the top ten. Specimen: blood. The receptors here all came from a woman aged 55-75 years in good health. CDR3s include the opening cysteine and the closing phenylalanine or tryptophan. D genes are given only for firm matches. Expanded clones get a size class; other rows say once, few or many, or leave the size out.

j_gene: TRBJ1-6
abundance: NA
d_gene: NA
v_gene: TRBV7-9
CDR3aa: CASSLKPGTNSPLHF
CDR3nt: TGTGCCAGCAGCTTAAAGCCGGGGACAAATTCACCCCTCCACTTT

j_gene: TRBJ2-5
abundance: NA
d_gene: NA
v_gene: TRBV28
CDR3aa: CASSLLHRETQYF
CDR3nt: TGTGCCAGCAGTTTGCTCCACCGAGAGACCCAGTACTTC

j_gene: TRBJ1-2
abundance: few
d_gene: NA
v_gene: TRBV20-1
CDR3aa: CSASIGAWYGYTF
CDR3nt: TGCAGTGCTAGTATCGGGGCCTGGTATGGCTACACCTTC

j_gene: TRBJ1-2
abundance: few
d_gene: TRBD1
v_gene: TRBV10-3
CDR3aa: CAITRDSDYGYTF
CDR3nt: TGTGCCATCACCCGGGACAGCGACTATGGCTACACCTTC

j_gene: TRBJ2-7
abundance: NA
d_gene: NA
v_gene: TRBV20-1
CDR3aa: CSARPTGGRGLGGFYEQYF
CDR3nt: TGCAGTGCTAGGCCTACAGGGGGGAGAGGACTAGGAGGTTTCTACGAGCAGTACTTC

j_gene: TRBJ1-2
abundance: NA
d_gene: TRBD1
v_gene: TRBV20-1
CDR3aa: CSARPRQGTNYGYTF
CDR3nt: TGCAGTGCTAGACCAAGACAGGGAACTAACTATGGCTACACCTTC

j_gene: TRBJ2-7
abundance: few
d_gene: NA
v_gene: TRBV6-6
CDR3aa: CASRRQWQQYF
CDR3nt: TGTGCCAGCAGAAGACAATGGCAGCAGTACTTC

j_gene: TRBJ2-7
abundance: NA
d_gene: NA
v_gene: TRBV9
CDR3aa: CASSVGGSGLSYGQYF
CDR3nt: TGTGCCAGCAGCGTAGGGGGTAGCGGTCTCTCCTACGGGCAGTACTTC

j_gene: TRBJ2-1
abundance: NA
d_gene: NA
v_gene: TRBV20-1
CDR3aa: CSAPSELSYEQFF
CDR3nt: TGCAGTGCTCCCTCAGAGCTCTCCTACGAGCAGTTCTTC

j_gene: TRBJ2-3
abundance: NA
d_gene: TRBD1
v_gene: TRBV12-3/TRBV12-4
CDR3aa: CASTPGQGAIYMQYF
CDR3nt: TGTGCCAGCACGCCGGGACAGGGGGCAATTTATATGCAGTATTTT

j_gene: TRBJ2-7
abundance: once
d_gene: TRBD2
v_gene: TRBV9
CDR3aa: CASQRELAGYNEQYF
CDR3nt: TGTGCCAGCCAAAGGGAACTAGCGGGATACAATGAGCAGTACTTC

j_gene: TRBJ2-7
abundance: NA
d_gene: TRBD2
v_gene: TRBV29-1
CDR3aa: CSVGGTSGSSYEQYF
CDR3nt: TGCAGCGTTGGTGGGACTAGCGGGAGCTCCTACGAGCAGTACTTC

j_gene: TRBJ2-3
abundance: once
d_gene: TRBD2
v_gene: TRBV7-2
CDR3aa: CASSCPGLLTDTQYF
CDR3nt: TGTGCCAGCAGCTGCCCGGGACTACTCACAGATACGCAGTATTTT

j_gene: TRBJ2-3
abundance: NA
d_gene: TRBD2
v_gene: TRBV20-1
CDR3aa: CSSRERGSNTDTQYF
CDR3nt: TGCAGTTCGAGAGAGCGGGGTAGCAACACAGATACGCAGTATTTT

j_gene: TRBJ2-7
abundance: NA
d_gene: NA
v_gene: TRBV21-1
CDR3aa: CASSKPDRAWSYEQYF
CDR3nt: TGTGCCAGCAGCAAACCCGACAGGGCATGGTCCTACGAGCAGTACTTC

j_gene: TRBJ1-1
abundance: NA
d_gene: NA
v_gene: TRBV29-1
CDR3aa: CSVGVGGLVATEAFF
CDR3nt: TGCAGCGTTGGCGTCGGGGGGCTCGTGGCCACTGAAGCTTTCTTT

j_gene: TRBJ2-5
abundance: NA
d_gene: NA
v_gene: TRBV29-1
CDR3aa: CSVEDDPQGPFYNEQYF
CDR3nt: TGCAGCGTTGAAGATGACCCACAGGGCCCCTTCTACAATGAGCAGTACTTC

j_gene: TRBJ1-1
abundance: NA
d_gene: NA
v_gene: TRBV18
CDR3aa: CASSPGPGTKAFF
CDR3nt: TGTGCCAGCTCACCGGGCCCAGGGACTAAAGCTTTCTTT

j_gene: TRBJ2-6
abundance: few
d_gene: NA
v_gene: TRBV6-6
CDR3aa: CASSPRYASSGANVLTF
CDR3nt: TGTGCCAGCAGTCCAAGATACGCAAGCTCTGGGGCCAACGTCCTGACTTTC

j_gene: TRBJ2-7
abundance: NA
d_gene: NA
v_gene: TRBV12-3/TRBV12-4
CDR3aa: CASRPGTGLNEQYF
CDR3nt: TGTGCCAGCAGACCCGGGACTGGACTAAATGAGCAGTACTTC

j_gene: TRBJ2-3
abundance: NA
d_gene: TRBD2
v_gene: TRBV6-6
CDR3aa: CASNPGLATDTQYF
CDR3nt: TGTGCCAGCAACCCGGGACTAGCGACAGATACGCAGTATTTT

j_gene: TRBJ1-2
abundance: NA
d_gene: NA
v_gene: TRBV12-3/TRBV12-4
CDR3aa: CASRTTGGYTF
CDR3nt: TGTGCCAGCAGGACCACAGGAGGCTACACCTTC

j_gene: TRBJ2-3
abundance: many
d_gene: NA
v_gene: TRBV7-3
CDR3aa: CASSLEGDGTDTQYF
CDR3nt: TGTGCCAGCAGCTTAGAAGGGGACGGCACAGATACGCAGTATTTT

j_gene: TRBJ2-7
abundance: NA
d_gene: TRBD2
v_gene: TRBV27
CDR3aa: CASSRTSENEQYF
CDR3nt: TGTGCCAGCAGTCGGACTAGCGAGAACGAGCAGTACTTC

j_gene: TRBJ2-1
abundance: few
d_gene: TRBD2
v_gene: TRBV10-3
CDR3aa: CAISRGSGRTNEQFF
CDR3nt: TGTGCCATCAGCAGAGGGAGCGGGAGGACGAATGAGCAGTTCTTC

j_gene: TRBJ1-1
abundance: NA
d_gene: NA
v_gene: TRBV28
CDR3aa: CASSARQAFF
CDR3nt: TGTGCCAGCAGCGCCCGGCAAGCTTTCTTT

j_gene: TRBJ2-3
abundance: NA
d_gene: NA
v_gene: TRBV15
CDR3aa: CATSRDLADTQYF
CDR3nt: TGTGCCACCAGCAGAGATTTGGCTGATACGCAGTATTTT

j_gene: TRBJ2-7
abundance: NA
d_gene: TRBD1
v_gene: TRBV7-2
CDR3aa: CASSLDRGPVYEQYF
CDR3nt: TGTGCCAGCAGCTTGGACAGGGGGCCCGTCTACGAGCAGTACTTC

j_gene: TRBJ2-5
abundance: NA
d_gene: TRBD2
v_gene: TRBV15
CDR3aa: CATSRDLSGRAGETQYF
CDR3nt: TGTGCCACCAGCAGAGATCTTAGCGGGAGGGCCGGCGAGACCCAGTACTTC

j_gene: TRBJ2-5
abundance: few
d_gene: NA
v_gene: TRBV14
CDR3aa: CASSQGQKRETQYF
CDR3nt: TGTGCCAGCAGCCAAGGCCAGAAGAGGGAGACCCAGTACTTC

j_gene: TRBJ2-1
abundance: NA
d_gene: NA
v_gene: TRBV9
CDR3aa: CASSVEGALSYNEQFF
CDR3nt: TGTGCCAGCAGCGTAGAAGGAGCTCTCTCCTACAATGAGCAGTTCTTC

j_gene: TRBJ2-1
abundance: NA
d_gene: NA
v_gene: TRBV6-5
CDR3aa: CASSSGVLRNEQFF
CDR3nt: TGTGCCAGCAGCTCCGGGGTGCTTCGGAATGAGCAGTTCTTC

j_gene: TRBJ1-1
abundance: once
d_gene: NA
v_gene: TRBV10-3
CDR3aa: CAISESGLNTEAFF
CDR3nt: TGTGCCATCAGTGAGTCTGGGCTGAACACTGAAGCTTTCTTT

j_gene: TRBJ1-2
abundance: NA
d_gene: TRBD1
v_gene: TRBV20-1
CDR3aa: CSAGDRDRGNYGYTF
CDR3nt: TGCAGTGCTGGCGACCGGGACAGGGGGAACTATGGCTACACCTTC

j_gene: TRBJ1-2
abundance: NA
d_gene: TRBD1
v_gene: TRBV29-1
CDR3aa: CSVLGDRSLGYGYTF
CDR3nt: TGCAGCGTTCTGGGGGACAGGTCGCTCGGGTATGGCTACACCTTC

j_gene: TRBJ1-4
abundance: once
d_gene: NA
v_gene: TRBV9
CDR3aa: CASSPQPINEKLFF
CDR3nt: TGTGCCAGCAGCCCTCAGCCAATTAATGAAAAACTGTTTTTT

j_gene: TRBJ2-7
abundance: NA
d_gene: NA
v_gene: TRBV7-2
CDR3aa: CASSLELAAEQYF
CDR3nt: TGTGCCAGCAGCTTGGAGCTGGCGGCCGAGCAGTACTTC

j_gene: TRBJ2-1
abundance: few
d_gene: NA
v_gene: TRBV7-2
CDR3aa: CASSPDYYSNEQFF
CDR3nt: TGTGCCAGCAGCCCGGACTACTACTCGAATGAGCAGTTCTTC

j_gene: TRBJ2-1
abundance: few
d_gene: TRBD2
v_gene: TRBV4-3
CDR3aa: CASRTSGSSNEQFF
CDR3nt: TGCGCCAGCCGGACTAGCGGGAGTAGCAATGAGCAGTTCTTC

j_gene: TRBJ2-7
abundance: NA
d_gene: NA
v_gene: TRBV5-1
CDR3aa: CASSLDAGGPEYAQYF
CDR3nt: TGCGCCAGCAGCTTGGATGCGGGTGGACCCGAATACGCGCAGTACTTC

j_gene: TRBJ2-3
abundance: few
d_gene: NA
v_gene: TRBV9
CDR3aa: CASSLQLLDTQYF
CDR3nt: TGTGCCAGCAGCCTCCAACTCCTAGATACGCAGTATTTT

j_gene: TRBJ1-5
abundance: NA
d_gene: NA
v_gene: TRBV7-9
CDR3aa: CASLSASNQPQHF
CDR3nt: TGTGCCAGCCTCTCGGCGAGCAATCAGCCCCAGCATTTT

j_gene: TRBJ1-2
abundance: NA
d_gene: NA
v_gene: TRBV20-1
CDR3aa: CSARDPGNNGYTF
CDR3nt: TGCAGTGCTAGAGATCCGGGGAACAATGGCTACACCTTC

j_gene: TRBJ1-1
abundance: NA
d_gene: NA
v_gene: TRBV21-1
CDR3aa: CASSVTGLMNTGAFF
CDR3nt: TGTGCCAGCAGCGTGACGGGACTGATGAACACTGGAGCTTTCTTT

j_gene: TRBJ2-4
abundance: few
d_gene: NA
v_gene: TRBV2
CDR3aa: CASSDLQLAKNIQYF
CDR3nt: TGTGCCAGCAGTGATTTACAGCTAGCCAAAAACATTCAGTACTTC